This T cell receptor (beta chain) was sequenced during a study of T cells after yellow fever vaccination. Study-wide results and caveats: Only a minor proportion of clonotypes was detected across both CD4 and CD8 compartments.

Germline V gives CDR1 MNHNY, CDR2 SVGAGI (reference sequence). The CDR3 runs 17 residues. V lost 6 bases to trimming and J lost 0 bases; unmatched junction nucleotides: 11. This clonotype was observed many times. Its antigen remains unidentified. The 5'RACE template-switching step produced TCR cDNA and added a universal primer site and UMIs. One entry per CDR3 protein, called by TCRdb with MiXCR from the 5' RACE reads. Here the sample spans some 320,000 distinct CDR3 sequences, 4.1% being singletons. This TCR derives from a man in his late teens or twenties who received the YFV17D yellow fever vaccine. Material: PBMCs, obtained 5 days after the yellow fever booster vaccination. V gene TRBV6-6 combines with J gene TRBJ1-3, with 7 bases lining up with TRBD1. The CDR3: CASRIGQATYSGNTIYF. The CDR3 bases are TGTGCCAGCAGGATCGGACAGGCCACTTACTCTGGAAACACCATATATTTT.